A selection of T cell receptor beta chains follows, all from one sample in a study of identifying expanded T cells in peripheral blood. Measured with immunoSEQ multiplex PCR; TCRdb has only the in-frame clones, and not every one. The table shows roughly 96,000 clones, with approximately 85% occurring only once. Sequenced: blood. These receptors all stem from a person aged 18 to 75 in good health. The CDR3 runs from the conserved cysteine through the conserved F or W. A D gene is named only where the DNA matches it firmly. Clone size is shown for a subset of rows, as once, few, many or a class of expanded clone.

j_call d_call clone_size v_call cdr3_nt cdr3_aa
TRBJ2-5 . once TRBV27 TGTGCCAGCGCCGCGGGGACAAGCCAAGAGACCCAGTACTTC CASAAGTSQETQYF
TRBJ1-4 . . TRBV5-6 TGTGCCAGCAGCTTGTATTGGGGTGACGTCGCAACTAATGAAAAACTGTTTTTT CASSLYWGDVATNEKLFF
TRBJ2-2 . . TRBV19 TGTGCCAGTAGTATCGGGGTAGCCGGGGAGCTGTTTTTT CASSIGVAGELFF
TRBJ1-5 TRBD1 . TRBV27 TGTGCCAGCAGTCGACAGGGATCCAATCAGCCCCAGCATTTT CASSRQGSNQPQHF
TRBJ1-5 . few TRBV19 TGTGCCAGTAGCCCCGGAGGACTGGAGCCCCAGCATTTT CASSPGGLEPQHF
TRBJ1-4 . . TRBV5-1 TGCGCCAGCAGCCCGTCGGCGGGGGCGGGTAATGAAAAACTGTTTTTT CASSPSAGAGNEKLFF
TRBJ1-5 . . TRBV7-9 TGTGCCAGCAGCTTAGTGGCGCCCCTTAGCAATCAGCCCCAGCATTTT CASSLVAPLSNQPQHF
TRBJ1-1 . . TRBV6-5 TGTGCCAGCAGTTACTCGAGGAACACTGAAGCTTTCTTT CASSYSRNTEAFF
TRBJ1-2 TRBD1 . TRBV18 TGTGCCAGCTCACCAGATGTTGGGACAGGGGATGGCTACACCTTC CASSPDVGTGDGYTF
TRBJ1-3 TRBD1 . TRBV9 TGTGCCAGCAGCGTAGCGACAGGGGGAAGGGGAAACACCATATATTTT CASSVATGGRGNTIYF
TRBJ2-7 . . TRBV6-1 TGTGCCAGCAGTGCCCCGAAGGGAGGCCCCCCCTACGAGCAGTACTTC CASSAPKGGPPYEQYF
TRBJ2-1 TRBD2 . TRBV7-3 TGTGCCAGCAGCTTATACCTAGCGGCCTACAATGAGCAGTTCTTC CASSLYLAAYNEQFF
TRBJ1-3 . . TRBV19 TGTGCCAGTAGTACCCTCAGGGGAGGTGCTGGAAACACCATATATTTT CASSTLRGGAGNTIYF
TRBJ2-5 TRBD2 . TRBV5-1 TGCGCCAGCAGCTTGACCCCTACGGGGGGGTTGGGAGAGACCCAGTACTTC CASSLTPTGGLGETQYF
TRBJ2-7 . . TRBV19 TGTGCCAGTAGCCTACAGGTTTCCTCCTACGAGCAGTACTTC CASSLQVSSYEQYF
TRBJ2-1 TRBD2 . TRBV9 TGTGCCAGCAGCGTACTAGCGGGGACGTTAGGCAATGAGCAGTTCTTC CASSVLAGTLGNEQFF
TRBJ1-2 . . TRBV18 TGTGCCAGCTCCCAGACAGCAGCCTATGGCTACACCTTC CASSQTAAYGYTF
TRBJ2-2 TRBD2 . TRBV4-2 TGTGCCAGCAGCCGGACTAGCGACAGGGAGCTGTTTTTT CASSRTSDRELFF
TRBJ1-4 TRBD1 . TRBV7-2 TGTGCCAGCAGCCGCGTGGGACAGGGGCGCGAAAAACTGTTTTTT CASSRVGQGREKLFF
TRBJ2-1 . . TRBV6-6 TGTGCCAGCGCCCCGGGGCGCCTAAATTACAATGAGCAGTTCTTC CASAPGRLNYNEQFF
TRBJ2-7 TRBD1 . TRBV6-6 TGTGCCAGCAGTTACCTGGGACAGGGGGCCGGCGAGCAGTACTTC CASSYLGQGAGEQYF
TRBJ1-6 . . TRBV15 TGTGCCACCAGCACCGGGACAAGTTTTAATTCACCCCTCCACTTT CATSTGTSFNSPLHF
TRBJ1-3 TRBD1 . TRBV6-5 TGTGCCAGCAGACCAGGGGGGGCGAACACCATATATTTT CASRPGGANTIYF
TRBJ1-1 . . TRBV5-1 TGCGCCAGCAGTGACAGCACTGAAGCTTTCTTT CASSDSTEAFF
TRBJ2-7 . . TRBV18 TGTGCCAGCTCACCTGGCCCGCTCTCCTACGAGCAGTACTTC CASSPGPLSYEQYF
TRBJ2-1 TRBD1 . TRBV7-2 TGTGCCAGCAGCCCGCGAAACGACAGGGAACAGCAGTTCTTC CASSPRNDREQQFF
TRBJ2-7 . . TRBV7-9 TGTGCCAGCAGCTTAGGATCAGGGGAAACCTACGAGCAGTACTTC CASSLGSGETYEQYF
TRBJ1-6 . . TRBV12-5 TGTGCTAGTGGTTTGGGGGGGTCTAATTCACCCCTCCACTTT CASGLGGSNSPLHF
TRBJ1-1 . once TRBV7-8 TGTGCCAGCAGCGGGCAGGGCGGCACCGAAGCTTTCTTT CASSGQGGTEAFF
TRBJ2-5 . . TRBV6-6 . CASSSSDREVGTQYF
TRBJ1-2 . . TRBV4-1 TGCGCCAGCAGCCAGGGACCGATCTATGGCTACACCTTC CASSQGPIYGYTF
TRBJ2-3 . . TRBV7-2 TGTGCCAGCAAAGTGGGTCGGGGCACAGATACGCAGTATTTT CASKVGRGTDTQYF
TRBJ2-3 . . TRBV10-3 TGTGCCATCAGTGAGCCGAAGACGGATACGCAGTATTTT CAISEPKTDTQYF
TRBJ1-2 . . TRBV7-9 TGTGCCAGCAGCCCACCCGGGACGGTAAACTATGGCTACACCTTC CASSPPGTVNYGYTF
TRBJ1-2 . . TRBV7-2 TGTGCCAGCAGCCCCCAGTTTGATGGCTACACCTTC CASSPQFDGYTF
TRBJ1-2 . few TRBV9 TGTGCCAGCAGCCTCAGGGGTGGCTACACCTTC CASSLRGGYTF
TRBJ1-5 . . TRBV19 TGTGCCAGTACCATGGGTCATAGCAATCAGCCCCAGCATTTT CASTMGHSNQPQHF
TRBJ1-6 . . TRBV7-2 TGTGCCAGCAGCTTAAGCTGGACGGTGAATTCACCCCTCCACTTT CASSLSWTVNSPLHF
TRBJ2-2 . once TRBV5-1 TGCGCCAGCAGCTTGATACAGGGTGGGACCGGGGAGCTGTTTTTT CASSLIQGGTGELFF
TRBJ2-1 . . TRBV5-1 TGCGCCAGCAGATCAAGCGGCAGCTCCTACAATGAGCAGTTCTTC CASRSSGSSYNEQFF
TRBJ2-2 TRBD1 . TRBV18 TGTGCCAGCTCACCGGGACAGGGTAGCACCGGGGAGCTGTTTTTT CASSPGQGSTGELFF
TRBJ2-7 . . TRBV4-1 TGCGCCAGCAGCCTCCTCCCACCCCCCTCCTACGAGCAGTACTTC CASSLLPPPSYEQYF
TRBJ2-1 . . TRBV7-9 TGTGCCAGCAGCTTAGTGCTACCCATAACCTACAATGAGCAGTTCTTC CASSLVLPITYNEQFF
TRBJ1-1 . . TRBV11-2 TGTGCCAGCGTAGCCACGCGGCAGGTGAATACTGAAGCTTTCTTT CASVATRQVNTEAFF
TRBJ2-1 TRBD1 . TRBV4-3 TGCGCCAGCAGCCCGGGACAGGGCTCCTACAATGAGCAGTTCTTC CASSPGQGSYNEQFF
TRBJ2-1 TRBD2 . TRBV13 TGTGCCAGCAGCCATCGGACTAGCGGGGGGTCGACCTACAATGAGCAGTTCTTC CASSHRTSGGSTYNEQFF